The clone carrying this TCR beta chain has only a few counts. These data come from a study of CD8+ T cells in alopecia areata. Across the whole study: Oral tofacitinib, 5 to 10 mg twice daily, was given in an open-label trial. Tofacitinib therapy took 6 to 18 months; 6 months off drug came after.

Trimming removed 0 bases from V and 6 bases from J, with 15 bases in between. The CDR3 totals 16 residues. Germline V lookup: CDR1 LNHNV, CDR2 YYDKDF (reference sequence). RNA, once extracted, was reverse transcribed into cDNA for use as the sequencing template. Method: immunoSEQ multiplex PCR; TCRdb's copy keeps in-frame clones and lacks some. There are 150,000 to 190,000 clones in the sample; around half occur only once, and roughly a fifth lies in the top ten. This specimen consisted of CD8+ T cells sorted from blood, obtained at week 0. The chain combines TRBV15 with TRBJ1-5; TRBD1 is a possible D gene (5 bases). This receptor was identified in a human donor with alopecia areata. Here the CDR3 DNA reads TGTGCCACCAGCAGAGATCGGGGAGGGGTCGGTCAGCCCCAGCATTTT. Its protein is CATSRDRGGVGQPQHF.